This record looks at one T cell receptor beta chain sequence and its context. The antigen remains unidentified. The data are from a study of CD8+CD57+ T cells in acquired aplastic anemia. Overall study: Sorting CD4+ and CD8+ cells gave DNA averaging roughly 3.2 ug.

Germline values: CDR1 MNHEY, CDR2 SVGAGI. This CDR3 is 15 amino acids long. Trimming pared 4 bases from V and 5 bases from J, leaving 17 bases between. Profiling that covered TCR beta VDJ and CDR3 relied on genomic DNA as its template. TCRdb fed the reads into MiXCR, producing one record per CDR3 protein. This table has approximately 130,000 distinct CDR3 sequences, around 41% appearing once. General observations from the study: In CD8+ cells, Simpson's diversity showed no significant difference between patients and controls.

Sample: sorted CD4+, CD8+, or CD8+CD57+ T cells (not recorded which) from PBMCs. V is TRBV6-5 and J is TRBJ1-1, with a tentative D call TRBD1 (6 bases). The TCR was taken from a human donor in good health, serving as a control. CDR3 sequence (DNA): TGTGCCAGCAGTTTAAGAACAGGGACAAGGACTGAAGCTTTCTTT. This codes for CASSLRTGTRTEAFF.